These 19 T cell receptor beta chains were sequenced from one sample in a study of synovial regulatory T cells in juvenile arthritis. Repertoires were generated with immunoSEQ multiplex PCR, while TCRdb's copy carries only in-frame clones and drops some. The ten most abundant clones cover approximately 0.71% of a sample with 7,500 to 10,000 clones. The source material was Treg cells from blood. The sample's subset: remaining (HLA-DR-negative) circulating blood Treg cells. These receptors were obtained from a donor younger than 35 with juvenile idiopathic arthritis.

CDR3 residues: CASSLGLAVHYEQYF. The chain joins TRBV4-2 to TRBJ2-7; the D gene TCRdb calls, TRBD2, cannot be checked with no DNA. Germline CDR1 LGHNA, CDR2 YNFKEQ. The CDR3 length is 15 residues. Only the protein is on record.

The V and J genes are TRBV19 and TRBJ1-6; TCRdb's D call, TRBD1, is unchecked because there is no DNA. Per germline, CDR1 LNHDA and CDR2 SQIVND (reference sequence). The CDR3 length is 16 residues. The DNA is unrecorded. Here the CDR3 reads CASSIGIGYRGSPLHF. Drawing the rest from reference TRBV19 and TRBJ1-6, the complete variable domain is DGGITQSPKYLFRKEGQNVTLSCEQNLNHDAMYWYRQDPGQGLRLIYYSQIVNDFQKGDIAEGYSVSREKKESFPLTVTSAQKNPTAFYLCASSIGIGYRGSPLHFGNGTRLTVT.

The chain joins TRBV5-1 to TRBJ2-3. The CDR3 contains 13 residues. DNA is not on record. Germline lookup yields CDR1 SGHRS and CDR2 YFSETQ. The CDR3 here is CASSPDLSDTQYF.

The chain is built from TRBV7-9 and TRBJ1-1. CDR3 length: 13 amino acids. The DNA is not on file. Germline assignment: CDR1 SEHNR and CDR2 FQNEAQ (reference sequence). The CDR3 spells CASSVRGNTEAFF. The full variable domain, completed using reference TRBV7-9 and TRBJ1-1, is DTGVSQNPRHKITKRGQNVTFRCDPISEHNRLYWYRQTLGQGPEFLTYFQNEAQLEKSRLLSDRFSAERPKGSFSTLEIQRTEQGDSAMYLCASSVRGNTEAFFGQGTRLTVV.

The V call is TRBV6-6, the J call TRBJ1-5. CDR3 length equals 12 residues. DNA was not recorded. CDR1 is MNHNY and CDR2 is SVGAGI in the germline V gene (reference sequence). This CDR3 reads CASKRTNQPQHF.

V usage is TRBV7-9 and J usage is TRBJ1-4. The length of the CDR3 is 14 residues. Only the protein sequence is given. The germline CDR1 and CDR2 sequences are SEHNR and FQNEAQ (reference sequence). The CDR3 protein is CASSFGRDYEKLFF.

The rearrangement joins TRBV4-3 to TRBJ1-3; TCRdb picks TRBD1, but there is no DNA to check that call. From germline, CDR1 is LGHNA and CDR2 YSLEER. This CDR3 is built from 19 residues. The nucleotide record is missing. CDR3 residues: CASSQSPPGRHHSGNTIYF.

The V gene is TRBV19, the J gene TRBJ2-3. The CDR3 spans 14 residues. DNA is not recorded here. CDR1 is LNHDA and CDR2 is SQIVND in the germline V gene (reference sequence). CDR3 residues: CASSAKSGTDTQYF.

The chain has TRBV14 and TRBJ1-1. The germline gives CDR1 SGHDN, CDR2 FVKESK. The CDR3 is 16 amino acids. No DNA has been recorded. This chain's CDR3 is CASSPLSVYSFRGAFF.

Here the CDR3 reads CASRSLGGFKSGNTIYF. The rearrangement links TRBV21-1 to TRBJ1-3. TRBV21-1 is given as a pseudogene. CDR3 length: 17 residues. No DNA is recorded.

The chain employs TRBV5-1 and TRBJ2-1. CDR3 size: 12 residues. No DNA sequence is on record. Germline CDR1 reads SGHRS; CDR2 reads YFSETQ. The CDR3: CASSRRHNEQFF.

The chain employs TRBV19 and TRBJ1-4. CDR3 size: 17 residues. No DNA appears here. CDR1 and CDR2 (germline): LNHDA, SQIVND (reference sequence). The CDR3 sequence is CASSIRPVGLAPGKLFF.

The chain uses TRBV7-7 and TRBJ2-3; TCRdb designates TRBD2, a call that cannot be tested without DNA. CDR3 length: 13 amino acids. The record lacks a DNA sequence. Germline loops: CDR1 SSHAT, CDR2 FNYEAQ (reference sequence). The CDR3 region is CASSLGAGDTQYF.

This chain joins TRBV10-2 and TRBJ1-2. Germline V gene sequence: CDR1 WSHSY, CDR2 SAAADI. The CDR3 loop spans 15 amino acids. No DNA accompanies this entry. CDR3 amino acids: CASKPSLSKPYGYTF.

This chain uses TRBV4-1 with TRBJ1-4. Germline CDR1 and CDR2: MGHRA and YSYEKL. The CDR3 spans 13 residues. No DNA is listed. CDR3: CASSQDSPEALFF.

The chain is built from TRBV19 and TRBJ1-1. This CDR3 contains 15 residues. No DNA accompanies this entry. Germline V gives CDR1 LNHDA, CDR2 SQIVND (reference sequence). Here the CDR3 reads CASTQRTTGNTEAFF.

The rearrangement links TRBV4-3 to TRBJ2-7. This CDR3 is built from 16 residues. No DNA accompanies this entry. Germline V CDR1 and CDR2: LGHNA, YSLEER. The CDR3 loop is CASSQDNGASSYEQYF.

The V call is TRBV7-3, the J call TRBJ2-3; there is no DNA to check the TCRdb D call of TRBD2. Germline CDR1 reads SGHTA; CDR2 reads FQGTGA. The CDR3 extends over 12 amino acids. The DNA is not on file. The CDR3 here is CASSSGTDTQYF.

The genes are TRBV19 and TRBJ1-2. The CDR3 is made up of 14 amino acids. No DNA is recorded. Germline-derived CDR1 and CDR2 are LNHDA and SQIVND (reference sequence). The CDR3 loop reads CASSMGVAGYGYTF.